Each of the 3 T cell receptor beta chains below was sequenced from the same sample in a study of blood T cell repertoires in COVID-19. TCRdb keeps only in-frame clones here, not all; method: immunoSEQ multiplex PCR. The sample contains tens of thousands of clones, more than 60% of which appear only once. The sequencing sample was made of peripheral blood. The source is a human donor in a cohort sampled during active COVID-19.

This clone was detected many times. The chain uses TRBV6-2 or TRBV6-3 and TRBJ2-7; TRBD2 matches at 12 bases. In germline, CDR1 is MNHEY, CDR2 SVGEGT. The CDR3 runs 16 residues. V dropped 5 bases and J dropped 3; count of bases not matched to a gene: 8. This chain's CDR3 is CASSDQTSGRSYEQYF. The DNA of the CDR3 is TGTGCCAGCAGTGACCAGACTAGCGGGAGAAGCTACGAGCAGTACTTC.

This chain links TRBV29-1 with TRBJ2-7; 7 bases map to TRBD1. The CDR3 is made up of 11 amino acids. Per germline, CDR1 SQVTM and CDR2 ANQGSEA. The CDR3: CTGQEGHEQYF. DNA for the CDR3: TGCACTGGACAGGAAGGCCACGAGCAGTACTTC.

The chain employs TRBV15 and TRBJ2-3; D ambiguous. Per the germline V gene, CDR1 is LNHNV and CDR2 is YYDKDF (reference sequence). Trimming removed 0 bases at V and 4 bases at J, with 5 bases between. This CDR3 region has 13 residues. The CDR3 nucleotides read TGTGCCACCAGCAGAGATTATTCAGATACGCAGTATTTT. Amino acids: CATSRDYSDTQYF.